The source of this T cell receptor beta chain is a study of cytomegalovirus exposure and HLA in healthy donors. Study-wide points: Among CMV-associated TCR beta chains, most appeared HLA-restricted in a later analysis.

In regard to this clone: Its antigen is unknown.

Vbeta (60) and Jbeta (13) primers were used in the PCR. Here immunoSEQ multiplex PCR was the method, and the copy in TCRdb shows in-frame clones only, minus some. The sample shows 30,000 to 45,000 clones, roughly 90% of them seen only once. Healthy bone marrow donors made up the donors. This CDR3 comprises 17 residues. CDR1 and CDR2 (germline): MDHEN, SYDVKM. The V segment lost 2 bases and the J segment 2 bases; nucleotides outside the gene matches: 4. This TCR came from a woman aged 40-49 years in good health and CMV-seropositive. V and J are TRBV28 and TRBJ2-3, with 13 bases that match TRBD2. The sample consisted of PBMCs. The CDR3 region has the DNA TGTGCCAGCAGTTTAGGGACTAGCGGGGTGCTCACAGATACGCAGTATTTT. It yields the protein CASSLGTSGVLTDTQYF.